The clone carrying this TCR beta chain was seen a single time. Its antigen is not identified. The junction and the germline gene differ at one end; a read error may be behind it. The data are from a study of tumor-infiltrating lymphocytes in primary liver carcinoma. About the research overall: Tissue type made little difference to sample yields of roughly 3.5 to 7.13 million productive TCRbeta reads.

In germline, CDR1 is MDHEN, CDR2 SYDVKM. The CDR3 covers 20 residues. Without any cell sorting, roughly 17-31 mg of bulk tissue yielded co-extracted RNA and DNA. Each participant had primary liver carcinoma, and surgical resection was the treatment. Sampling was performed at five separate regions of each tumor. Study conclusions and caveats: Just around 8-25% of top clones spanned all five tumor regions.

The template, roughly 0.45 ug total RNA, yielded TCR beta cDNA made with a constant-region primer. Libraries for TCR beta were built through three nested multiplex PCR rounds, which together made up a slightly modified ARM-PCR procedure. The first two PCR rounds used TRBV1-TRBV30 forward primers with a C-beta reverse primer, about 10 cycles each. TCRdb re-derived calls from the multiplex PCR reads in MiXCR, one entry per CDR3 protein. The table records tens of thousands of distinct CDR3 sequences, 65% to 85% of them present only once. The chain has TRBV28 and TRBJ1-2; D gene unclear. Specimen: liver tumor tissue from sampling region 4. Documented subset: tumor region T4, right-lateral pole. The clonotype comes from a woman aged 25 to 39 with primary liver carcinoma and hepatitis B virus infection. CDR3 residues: CASSTGRLVPRQYTNYGYNF. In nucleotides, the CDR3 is TGTGCCAGCTCCACGGGCAGACTAGTTCCCCGTCAGTACACTAACTATGGCTACAACTTC.